The rows below give T cell receptor beta chains drawn from one sample of a study of shared clonotypes between healthy human individuals. Data came from immunoSEQ multiplex PCR; TCRdb stores just in-frame clones and leaves some out. The sample lists over 1.4 million clones, approximately 97% seen once, with more than 0.9% in the top ten. The sequenced material came from naive CD4+ T cells sorted from blood. All receptors derive from a man under 40 in good health. The CDR3 runs from the conserved cysteine through the conserved F or W. Each record gives: V gene, D gene, clone size, J gene, CDR3 DNA, CDR3 protein. D genes are given only for firm matches. The listing skips clone size in some rows; elsewhere it reads once, few, many or a size class.

>TRBV28|-|-|TRBJ2-7
TGTGCCAGCAGTTTTGGGCGGGAAATCTACGAGCAGTACTTC
CASSFGREIYEQYF
>TRBV10-3|-|-|TRBJ2-5
TGTGCCACCGCGCCGACCGCGGGGTATGAGACCCAGTACTTC
CATAPTAGYETQYF
>TRBV6-1|TRBD1|-|TRBJ1-1
TGTGCCAGCATGGACAGGTCGCACACTGAAGCTTTCTTT
CASMDRSHTEAFF
>TRBV28|-|-|TRBJ2-1
TGTGCCAGCAGTTTGAATGGGGTATATGAGCAGTTCTTC
CASSLNGVYEQFF
>TRBV19|TRBD2|-|TRBJ2-7
TGTGCCAGTAGTATAGGGACTAGCGCGACCTACGAGCAGTACTTC
CASSIGTSATYEQYF
>TRBV7-9|-|once|TRBJ2-3
TGTGCCAGCAGCCCCCGGGAGATCACAGATACGCAGTATTTT
CASSPREITDTQYF
>TRBV4-3|-|-|TRBJ2-1
TGCGCCAGCAGCCAAGAACACGGACTATCGTACAATGAGCAGTTCTTC
CASSQEHGLSYNEQFF
>TRBV7-8|-|-|TRBJ2-1
TGTGCCAGCAGCTTAGCTGTCCTATCCTTAAATGAGCAGTTCTTC
CASSLAVLSLNEQFF
>TRBV6-6|TRBD1|-|TRBJ2-7
TGTGCCAGCAGTTATGGTCCGGACAGGGCAACCTACGAGCAGTACTTC
CASSYGPDRATYEQYF
>TRBV4-1|TRBD2|once|TRBJ2-7
TGCGCCAGCAGCCAAGGGGCTTTCAGCGGGAGTAACGAGCAGTACTTC
CASSQGAFSGSNEQYF
>TRBV27|-|-|TRBJ2-2
TGTGCCAGCAGTTTAGGAGCGGCCCCGAACACCGGGGAGCTGTTTTTT
CASSLGAAPNTGELFF
>TRBV28|-|-|TRBJ2-1
TGTGCCAGCGGGAGCCTTTCGCGGTACAATGAGCAGTTCTTC
CASGSLSRYNEQFF
>TRBV2|TRBD2|-|TRBJ2-3
TGTGCCAGCAGCGTAGCGGGAGCTGGAGATACGCAGTATTTT
CASSVAGAGDTQYF
>TRBV9|TRBD1|-|TRBJ1-2
TGTGCCAGCAGCGCCGGGACAGCCAACTATGGCTACACCTTC
CASSAGTANYGYTF
>TRBV28|TRBD1|-|TRBJ2-7
TGTGCCAGCTGGGGACAGGGGGCAACCTACGAGCAGTACTTC
CASWGQGATYEQYF
>TRBV6-4|-|-|TRBJ2-1
TGTGCCAGCAGTCCTGACGGAAGCTCCTACAATGAGCAGTTCTTC
CASSPDGSSYNEQFF
>TRBV5-1|TRBD2|-|TRBJ2-7
TGCGCCAGCCGACTAGCGGAAGCCTACGAGCAGTACTTC
CASRLAEAYEQYF
>TRBV15|TRBD2|-|TRBJ2-1
TGTGCCACCAGCAGAGCGAGACTAGCGGGAGGTGAGCAGTTCTTC
CATSRARLAGGEQFF
>TRBV7-6|-|-|TRBJ1-5
TGTGCCAGCAGCCCTCCAGCGGGGGCCCAGCATTTT
CASSPPAGAQHF
>TRBV4-1|TRBD2|-|TRBJ2-7
TGCGCCAGCAGCCAAGTGGTATTAGCGGGAGGCCTGATACCGGGGACGGCTTACGAGCAGTACTTC
CASSQVVLAGGLIPGTAYEQYF
>TRBV18|TRBD2|-|TRBJ2-7
TGTGCCAGCTCACCCTTAACTAGCGGCCTCTCCTACGAGCAGTACTTC
CASSPLTSGLSYEQYF
>TRBV7-9|-|-|TRBJ2-1
TGTGCCGGGGCACTAGTCCCCAATGAGCAGTTCTTC
CAGALVPNEQFF
>TRBV19|-|once|TRBJ1-1
TGTGCCAGTTCTCACCGGGGGGGGAACGCTGAAGCTTTCTTT
CASSHRGGNAEAFF
>TRBV28|-|-|TRBJ1-5
TGTGCTAGCAGTTTATCGGGGGAACACAATCAGCCCCAGCATTTT
CASSLSGEHNQPQHF
>TRBV28|-|-|TRBJ1-2
TGTGCCAGCAGTTCCTTCTCGGGCGCCTACCCCTATGGCTACACCTTC
CASSSFSGAYPYGYTF
>TRBV11-3|-|once|TRBJ2-1
TGTGCCAGCAGCTTAGGTGGGGCGGCCTACTACAATGAGCAGTTCTTC
CASSLGGAAYYNEQFF
>TRBV5-6|-|-|TRBJ2-5
TGTGCCAGCAGCTTACGACTAGTTCCGGAGACCCAGTACTTC
CASSLRLVPETQYF
>TRBV20-1|-|-|TRBJ1-1
TGCAGTGCTAGGGAGGGGGGTGAAGCTTTCTTT
CSAREGGEAFF
>TRBV19|-|once|TRBJ2-2
TGTGCCAGTAGAACGGGACGGCCGAACACCGGGGAGCTGTTTTTT
CASRTGRPNTGELFF
>TRBV2|-|-|TRBJ1-2
TGTGCCAGCAGTGCTGGCTACTATGGCTACACCTTC
CASSAGYYGYTF
>TRBV29-1|-|-|TRBJ1-1
TGCAGCGTTGTCCCAGGGCGAGCTTTCTTT
CSVVPGRAFF